The next 21 T cell receptor beta chains were all read from a single sample in a study of T cell responses to AZD1222 COVID-19 vaccine. The table came from immunoSEQ multiplex PCR; TCRdb's copy has only in-frame clones and leaves some out. Here the sample spans about 110,000 clones, 85% to 95% being singletons. This specimen was peripheral blood, taken on day 0 of AZD1222 vaccination. Source of these receptors: an adult in good health.

The rearrangement links TRBV19 to TRBJ1-6; D unresolved. The CDR3 contains 14 residues. Germline loops: CDR1 LNHDA, CDR2 SQIVND (reference sequence). V gave up 5 bases and J gave up 7 bases, with 12 bases separating them. CDR3 residues: CASSQRVPNSPLHF. The DNA of the CDR3 is TGTGCCAGTAGTCAAAGAGTCCCAAATTCACCCCTCCACTTT.

The chain recombines TRBV7-3 with TRBJ1-1; 7 bases are shared with TRBD1. With V trimmed by 5 bases and J by 2 bases, 5 bases remained unmatched. The CDR3 runs to 14 residues. The germline V gene encodes CDR1 SGHTA and CDR2 FQGTGA. CDR3 nucleotide sequence: TGTGCCAGCAGCGCGGGACAGCGAAACACTGAAGCTTTCTTT. This gives the protein CASSAGQRNTEAFF. The variable domain in full, completed from reference TRBV7-3 and TRBJ1-1, reads GAGVSQTPSNKVTEKGKYVELRCDPISGHTALYWYRQSLGQGPEFLIYFQGTGAADDSGLPNDRFFAVRPEGSVSTLKIQRTERGDSAVYLCASSAGQRNTEAFFGQGTRLTVV.

The chain has TRBV7-9 and TRBJ2-7, with TRBD1 matching 9 bases. The V gene's germline CDR1 is SEHNR and CDR2 FQNEAQ (reference sequence). The CDR3 has 13 amino acids. The V and J ends lost 10 bases and 0 bases, in that order; junction bases with no gene match: 4. This CDR3 reads CAMGQGSSYEQYF. CDR3 bases: TGTGCCATGGGACAGGGAAGCTCCTACGAGCAGTACTTC. The whole variable domain, remainder taken from reference TRBV7-9 and TRBJ2-7, is DTGVSQNPRHKITKRGQNVTFRCDPISEHNRLYWYRQTLGQGPEFLTYFQNEAQLEKSRLLSDRFSAERPKGSFSTLEIQRTEQGDSAMYLCAMGQGSSYEQYFGPGTRLTVT.

Notes on this clone: The identical CDR3 is also encoded by other nucleotide sequences in the sample. The V and J genes are TRBV18 and TRBJ2-5, with 9 positions matching TRBD1. Trimming removed 2 bases from V and 5 bases from J; junction bases left unmatched: 0. Germline-derived CDR1 and CDR2 are KGHSH and LQKENI. This CDR3 is built from 13 residues. The CDR3 DNA follows: TGTGCCAGCTCACCAGGGACAGGGGAGACCCAGTACTTC. Amino acid sequence: CASSPGTGETQYF. Drawing the rest from reference TRBV18 and TRBJ2-5, the complete variable domain is NAGVMQNPRHLVRRRGQEARLRCSPMKGHSHVYWYRQLPEEGLKFMVYLQKENIIDESGMPKERFSAEFPKEGPSILRIQQVVRGDSAAYFCASSPGTGETQYFGPGTRLLVL.

V is TRBV30 and J is TRBJ1-1; the D gene is possibly TRBD1 (5 bases). V gave up 2 bases and J gave up 2 bases, with 9 bases separating them. This CDR3 is built from 13 residues. The germline gives CDR1 GTSNPN, CDR2 SVGIG (reference sequence). As DNA, the CDR3 is TGTGCCTGGAGTAGAGGGGTTAACACTGAAGCTTTCTTT. Translation: CAWSRGVNTEAFF.

This chain links TRBV19 with TRBJ2-6; no clear D. Germline V gives CDR1 LNHDA, CDR2 SQIVND (reference sequence). Deletions cut 9 bases from V and 2 bases from J, with 8 bases between. This CDR3 contains 13 residues. Here the CDR3 reads CASRQAGANVLTF. The DNA of the CDR3 is TGTGCCAGCCGCCAGGCTGGGGCCAACGTCCTGACTTTC.

The rearrangement links TRBV10-1 to TRBJ1-5; D not certain. The ends were cut back, 3 bases at V and 6 bases at J, with 6 bases in the middle. Looked up from germline, CDR1 is WNHNN and CDR2 is SYGVQD (reference sequence). CDR3 length: 12 residues. The CDR3 sequence is CASSEVGQPQHF. The DNA for the CDR3 is TGCGCCAGCAGTGAAGTGGGTCAGCCCCAGCATTTT.

This chain connects TRBV24-1 to TRBJ1-4; possibly TRBD1 for D (5 bases). Germline-derived CDR1 and CDR2 are KGHDR and SFDVKD. CDR3 length: 12 amino acids. The ends were cut back, 9 bases at V and 8 bases at J, with 12 bases in the middle. The CDR3 coding sequence is TGTGCCACCGGGGGGTCCGACGAAAAACTGTTTTTT. It is translated as CATGGSDEKLFF.

This clone has a handful of counts. The chain employs TRBV28 and TRBJ1-5, with D possibly TRBD1 on 5 matching bases. Germline assignment: CDR1 MDHEN and CDR2 SYDVKM. CDR3 length: 14 residues. V was trimmed by 6 bases and J by 15 bases, leaving 24 bases between them. The CDR3 nucleotides are TGTGCCAGCAGACTATCGCGGGGCCACCGACCGGGGCATTTT. Amino acid sequence: CASRLSRGHRPGHF.

This clone was seen just once. The rearrangement joins TRBV28 to TRBJ1-1; 9 bases agree with TRBD1. Unmatched junction bases numbered 6, after V lost 7 bases and J lost 6 bases. Germline V lookup: CDR1 MDHEN, CDR2 SYDVKM. There are 13 residues in the CDR3. Here the CDR3 DNA reads TGTGCCAGCATAAAACAGGGGGCGTCTGAAGCTTTCTTT. Its translation is CASIKQGASEAFF.

This clone was observed a single time. V and J are TRBV9 and TRBJ1-5; TRBD1 agrees at 8 bases. Germline CDR1 and CDR2: SGDLS and YYNGEE. The CDR3 runs to 15 residues. After removal of 0 bases from V and 7 bases from J, the junction contained 6 bases not matched to a gene. In DNA, the CDR3 is TGTGCCAGCAGCGTAGGATCGGACAGGGCGCAGCCCCAGCATTTT. The encoded protein is CASSVGSDRAQPQHF.

V and J are TRBV27 and TRBJ1-1; a possible D gene is TRBD1 (6 bases). The CDR3 is made up of 17 amino acids. The germline V and J ends were trimmed by 3 bases and 0 bases, with 17 bases remaining between them. Germline V gene lookup returns CDR1 MNHEY and CDR2 SMNVEV (reference sequence). For the CDR3, the DNA is TGTGCCAGCAGTTTTAGGGCGGGGGGCCTCGTGAACACTGAAGCTTTCTTT. Amino acids: CASSFRAGGLVNTEAFF.

The V and J genes are TRBV12-5 and TRBJ1-5, with TRBD1 matching 9 bases. This CDR3 region has 14 residues. J gave up 6 bases and V 5 bases, and 5 bases lay outside the gene matches. From germline, CDR1 is LGHNT and CDR2 FRNRAP. The CDR3 region has the DNA TGTGCTAGTGGTCCGGGGACAGGGACTCAGCCCCAGCATTTT. Its translation: CASGPGTGTQPQHF.

V is TRBV9 and J is TRBJ2-6; D gene unclear. The CDR3 contains 13 residues. Germline loops: CDR1 SGDLS, CDR2 YYNGEE. V was cut by 0 bases and J by 2 bases, with 0 bases left in between. The CDR3, as DNA: TGTGCCAGCAGCGTAGCTGGGGCCAACGTCCTGACTTTC. Translation gives CASSVAGANVLTF. The full variable domain, rest sourced from reference TRBV9 and TRBJ2-6, is DSGVTQTPKHLITATGQRVTLRCSPRSGDLSVYWYQQSLDQGLQFLIQYYNGEERAKGNILERFSAQQFPDLHSELNLSSLELGDSALYFCASSVAGANVLTFGAGSRLTVL.

The rearrangement links TRBV10-3 to TRBJ1-1; 10 positions agree with TRBD1. CDR1 is ENHRY and CDR2 is SYGVKD in the germline V gene. The CDR3 extends over 15 amino acids. V gave up 7 bases and J gave up 0 bases; unmatched junction bases: 5. The CDR3 DNA sequence: TGTGCCATCAAAGGACAGGGGGTCATGAACACTGAAGCTTTCTTT. Encoded protein: CAIKGQGVMNTEAFF.

J is TRBJ1-4 and V is TRBV3-1 (or the pseudogene TRBV3-2); D perhaps matches TRBD1 (6 bases). This CDR3 is built from 16 residues. Germline-derived CDR1 and CDR2 are LGHDT and YNNKEL (reference sequence). V shed 0 bases and J shed 8 bases, with 16 bases lying between them. CDR3 sequence reads: CASSQDPPGAGEKLFF. Here the CDR3 DNA reads TGTGCCAGCAGCCAAGATCCTCCGGGGGCAGGGGAAAAACTGTTTTTT.

This clone has only one observation. The V and J genes are TRBV27 and TRBJ1-2; D is perhaps TRBD1 (5 bases). CDR1 and CDR2 from the germline V gene are MNHEY and SMNVEV (reference sequence). V was shortened by 5 bases and J by 5 bases, with 18 bases between the two germline ends. This CDR3 is 15 amino acids long. CDR3 DNA: TGTGCCAGCAGTGAAGCCTTCGGGACGGGGTATGGCTACACCTTC. Protein product: CASSEAFGTGYGYTF.

CDR3 region: CASSQDPSPTEAFF. In DNA form, the CDR3 reads TGCGCCAGCAGCCAAGATCCCAGTCCCACTGAAGCTTTCTTT. This chain links TRBV4-1 with TRBJ1-1, with D unresolved. The CDR3 spans 14 residues. With 0 bases removed from V and 4 bases from J, the gap between germline ends came to 9 bases. CDR1 is MGHRA and CDR2 is YSYEKL in the germline V gene.

This chain connects TRBV9 to TRBJ2-5, with D possibly matching TRBD1 (6 bases). Deletions cut 0 bases from V and 5 bases from J, with 11 bases between. Germline V gives CDR1 SGDLS, CDR2 YYNGEE. The CDR3 totals 14 residues. CDR3 region: CASSVEGVRETQYF. CDR3 nucleotides: TGTGCCAGCAGCGTAGAGGGGGTTCGGGAGACCCAGTACTTC.

V usage is TRBV12-1 and J usage is TRBJ1-3; TRBD1, the D gene given by the table, was not confirmed from the DNA. TRBV12-1 is labeled a pseudogene. CDR3 length: 13 residues. This chain's CDR3 is CASSPGHGNTIYF. In nucleotides, the CDR3 is TGTGCCAGCAGCCCAGGGCACGGAAACACCATATATTTT.

This clone was detected once. This chain joins TRBV11-3 and TRBJ1-1, with unresolved D. The CDR3 loop spans 12 amino acids. The germline CDR1 and CDR2 sequences are SGHNT and YENEEA. Trimming took 1 base from V and 5 from J, leaving 5 bases between them. The CDR3 spells CASSLGDTEAFF. DNA for the CDR3: TGTGCCAGCAGCTTAGGGGATACTGAAGCTTTCTTT.